This entry lists 13 T cell receptor beta chains sequenced from one sample in a study of long-term antiretroviral therapy in people with HIV. Assay version v3.0 of immunoSEQ was used, and it was run at survey level. This table comes from immunoSEQ multiplex PCR, and its TCRdb copy is limited to in-frame clones, with some not included. The sample has over 25,000 clones, 93% seen once; the top ten hold around 10%. The sample in question was unsorted PBMCs, obtained 6.2 years after starting antiretroviral therapy. The receptors were sampled from a man between 35 and 55 years old with HIV.

The chain uses TRBV27 and TRBJ2-7; D is ambiguous. The CDR3 sequence is 13 residues long. The V end was cut by 5 bases, the J end by 0 bases, with 8 bases between. The germline gives CDR1 MNHEY, CDR2 SMNVEV (reference sequence). CDR3 DNA sequence: TGTGCCAGCAGTATCCACTCCTCCTACGAGCAGTACTTC. Translating it yields CASSIHSSYEQYF.

This rearrangement joins TRBV6-1 to TRBJ2-7; perhaps TRBD2 as D (6 bases). Trimming removed 6 bases from V and 1 base from J, with 13 bases in between. The CDR3 runs to 14 residues. Per the germline V gene, CDR1 is MNHNS and CDR2 is SASEGT. The CDR3 is CASSVDGGSYEQYF. Here the CDR3 DNA reads TGTGCCAGCAGCGTAGACGGAGGGTCCTACGAGCAGTACTTC.

The CDR3 region is CSVAATGGGGELFF. The CDR3 bases are TGCAGCGTTGCCGCGACAGGGGGCGGAGGGGAGCTGTTTTTT. The chain links TRBV29-1 to TRBJ2-2; 10 bases line up with TRBD1. Germline CDR1 SQVTM, CDR2 ANQGSEA. The CDR3 extends over 14 amino acids. Trimming took 4 bases from V and 8 from J; bases not matched to a gene: 7.

This chain links TRBV6-6 with TRBJ2-5; D unresolved. The ends were cut back, 0 bases at V and 2 bases at J, with 10 bases in the middle. There are 15 residues in the CDR3. Germline V lookup: CDR1 MNHNY, CDR2 SVGAGI (reference sequence). The CDR3 DNA reads as TGTGCCAGCAGTTACTCCGACGGATTTCAAGAGACCCAGTACTTC. The encoded protein is CASSYSDGFQETQYF.

The chain has TRBV7-3 and TRBJ2-5, with D possibly matching TRBD1 (5 bases). Trimming cost V 2 bases and J 2 bases, with 12 bases left between them. The CDR3 is 15 amino acids. The germline V gene encodes CDR1 SGHTA and CDR2 FQGTGA. In DNA form, the CDR3 reads TGTGCCAGCAGCTTACTTGGACACATTCAAGAGACCCAGTACTTC. Amino acid sequence: CASSLLGHIQETQYF.

The rearrangement links TRBV27 to TRBJ1-1, with no clear D. CDR1 MNHEY and CDR2 SMNVEV come from the germline V gene (reference sequence). Trimming removed 4 bases from V and 0 bases from J, with 3 bases in between. This CDR3 spans 12 amino acids. The CDR3 loop is CASSSVNTEAFF. The CDR3 nucleotides read TGTGCCAGCAGTTCCGTGAACACTGAAGCTTTCTTT.

The chain recombines TRBV9 with TRBJ1-1; no clear D. The CDR3 is 13 amino acids. Per germline, CDR1 SGDLS and CDR2 YYNGEE. V was shortened by 7 bases and J by 0 bases, with 10 bases between the two germline ends. This chain's CDR3 is CASATDMNTEAFF. The CDR3 DNA reads TGTGCCAGCGCAACAGACATGAACACTGAAGCTTTCTTT.

The chain is built from TRBV2 and TRBJ2-5, with D maybe TRBD1 (6 bases). CDR3 length: 15 amino acids. Germline CDR1 reads SNHLY; CDR2 reads FYNNEI. Trimming shortened V by 0 bases and J by 3 bases, and 11 bases separated the two germline ends. The CDR3 DNA reads as TGTGCCAGCAGTGAAGCTTGGACAGATAAAGAGACCCAGTACTTC. It specifies CASSEAWTDKETQYF.

The V and J genes are TRBV6-1 and TRBJ2-3; no clear D. CDR3 length equals 13 residues. The germline V and J ends were trimmed by 5 bases and 6 bases, with 12 bases remaining between them. CDR1 and CDR2 (germline): MNHNS, SASEGT. The CDR3 sequence is CASSSVVPDTQYF. The CDR3 DNA sequence: TGTGCCAGCAGTTCGGTGGTACCCGATACGCAGTATTTT.

The chain couples TRBV19 to TRBJ2-1; 7 positions match TRBD1. The ends lost 1 base at V and 4 bases at J; junction bases unmatched: 10. CDR1 is LNHDA and CDR2 is SQIVND in the germline V gene (reference sequence). The CDR3 contains 17 residues. CDR3 protein: CASSIAATRGIYNEQFF. CDR3 in DNA: TGTGCCAGTAGTATAGCCGCTACCAGGGGGATATACAATGAGCAGTTCTTC.

The V and J genes are TRBV28 and TRBJ1-4; perhaps TRBD1 as D (5 bases). Between the trimmed V and J ends, which lost 3 bases and 4 bases, there was a span of 18 bases. Germline assignment: CDR1 MDHEN and CDR2 SYDVKM. The CDR3 consists of 17 residues. CDR3 DNA: TGTGCCAGCAGTTTCAATCCCTCAGACAGAGATAATGAAAAACTGTTTTTT. It specifies CASSFNPSDRDNEKLFF.

This clone was detected only once. The rearrangement links TRBV15 to TRBJ1-2; perhaps TRBD1 as D (6 bases). The V and J ends lost 5 bases and 6 bases respectively, with 13 bases between them. This CDR3 has 13 amino acids. Germline V CDR1 and CDR2: LNHNV, YYDKDF (reference sequence). DNA for the CDR3: TGTGCCACCAGCCCGTCAAGGACAGATGGCTACACCTTC. As protein: CATSPSRTDGYTF.

V usage is TRBV7-9 and J usage is TRBJ1-6; unclear D gene. V was trimmed by 4 bases and J by 9 bases, leaving 13 bases between them. The CDR3 is 14 residues long. CDR1 and CDR2 (germline): SEHNR, FQNEAQ (reference sequence). The CDR3 spells CASSSPSASSPLHF. The CDR3 DNA reads TGTGCCAGCAGCTCCCCGAGCGCCAGTTCACCCCTCCACTTT.